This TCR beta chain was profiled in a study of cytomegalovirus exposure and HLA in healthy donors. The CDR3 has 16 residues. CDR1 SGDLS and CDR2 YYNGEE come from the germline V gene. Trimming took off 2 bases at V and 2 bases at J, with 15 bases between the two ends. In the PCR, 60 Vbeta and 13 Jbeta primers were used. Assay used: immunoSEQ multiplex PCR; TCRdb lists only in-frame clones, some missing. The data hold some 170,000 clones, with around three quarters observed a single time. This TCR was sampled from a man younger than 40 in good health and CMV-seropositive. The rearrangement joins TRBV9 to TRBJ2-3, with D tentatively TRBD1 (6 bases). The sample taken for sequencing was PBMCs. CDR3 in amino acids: CASSVLGGRVTDTQYF. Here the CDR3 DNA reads TGTGCCAGCAGCGTTCTAGGGGGTCGTGTCACAGATACGCAGTATTTT.